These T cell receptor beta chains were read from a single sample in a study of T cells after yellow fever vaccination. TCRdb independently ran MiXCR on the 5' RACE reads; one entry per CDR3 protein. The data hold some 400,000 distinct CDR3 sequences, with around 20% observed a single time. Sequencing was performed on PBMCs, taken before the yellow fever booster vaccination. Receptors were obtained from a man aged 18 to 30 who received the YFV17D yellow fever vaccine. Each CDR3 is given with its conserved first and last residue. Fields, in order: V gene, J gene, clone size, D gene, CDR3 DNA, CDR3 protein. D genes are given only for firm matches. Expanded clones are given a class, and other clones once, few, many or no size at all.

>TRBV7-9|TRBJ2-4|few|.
TGTGCCAGCAGCCGAGGTCTCTTTGAGGGAAACATTCAGTACTTC
CASSRGLFEGNIQYF
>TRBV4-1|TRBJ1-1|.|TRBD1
TGCGCCAGCAGCCTCCTACAGGGGAGCACTGAAGCTTTCTTT
CASSLLQGSTEAFF
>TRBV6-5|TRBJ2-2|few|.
TGTGCCAGCAGTAACACCTATGACCCGAACACCGGGGAGCTGTTTTTT
CASSNTYDPNTGELFF
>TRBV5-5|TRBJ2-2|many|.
TGTGCCAGCAGCCCATCGGACAGCGCGAACACCGGGGAGCTGTTTTTT
CASSPSDSANTGELFF
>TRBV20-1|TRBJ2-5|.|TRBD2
TGCAGTGCAGTCGGACTAGGAGGTTGGGAGACCCAGTACTTC
CSAVGLGGWETQYF
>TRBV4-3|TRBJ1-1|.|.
TGCGCCAGCAGCCCACGTGGCAGGACTGAAGCTTTCTTT
CASSPRGRTEAFF
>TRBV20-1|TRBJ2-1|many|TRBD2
TGCAGTGCGCTTTCAATAGCGGGGGCCTTATTAAATGAGCAGTTCTTC
CSALSIAGALLNEQFF
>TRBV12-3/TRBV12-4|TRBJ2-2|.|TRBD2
TGTGCCAGCACCCCGGGACTAGCGCCACGCGGGGAGCTGTTTTTT
CASTPGLAPRGELFF
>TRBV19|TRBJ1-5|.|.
TGTGCCAGTAAGAACAGGTCCTTCAATCAGCCCCAGCATTTT
CASKNRSFNQPQHF
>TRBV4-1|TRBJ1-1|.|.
TGCGCCAGCAGCCAAGGACAGTTACTGCCCGTGAACACTGAAGCTTTCTTT
CASSQGQLLPVNTEAFF
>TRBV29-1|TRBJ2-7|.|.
TGCAGCGTGACCCCCCAGACAGGCTGGGACGAGCAGTACTTC
CSVTPQTGWDEQYF
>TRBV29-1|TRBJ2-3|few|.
TGCAGCGTTGGCTCGAGCGCAGATACGCAGTATTTT
CSVGSSADTQYF
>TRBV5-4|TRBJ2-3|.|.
TGTGCCAGCAGGCGGACAGAATATAGCACAGATACGCAGTATTTT
CASRRTEYSTDTQYF
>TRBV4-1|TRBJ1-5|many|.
TGCGCCAGCAGCCAAGATATGAGGTTTGGGCAGCCCCAGCATTTT
CASSQDMRFGQPQHF
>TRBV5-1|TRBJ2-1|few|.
TGCGCCAGCAGCTACGTCGGGCTATACAATGAGCAGTTCTTC
CASSYVGLYNEQFF
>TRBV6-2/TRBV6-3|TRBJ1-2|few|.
TGTGCCAGCAGTTACTGGGCAGCGACTAACTATGGCTACACCTTC
CASSYWAATNYGYTF
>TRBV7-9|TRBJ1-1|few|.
TGTGCCAGCAGGCGAAGTTCCGGGACGCTTAACACTGAAGCTTTCTTT
CASRRSSGTLNTEAFF
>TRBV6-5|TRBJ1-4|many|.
TGTGCCAGCAGTTACTCTCACACTCGCGGGGAAAAACTGTTTTTT
CASSYSHTRGEKLFF
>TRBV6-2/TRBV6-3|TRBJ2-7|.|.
TGTGCCAGCAGTTACCCGACGGACGAGCAGTACTTC
CASSYPTDEQYF
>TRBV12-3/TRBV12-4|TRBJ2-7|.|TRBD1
TGTGCCAGCAGTACTGGGACAGGCTCCTACGAGCAGTACTTC
CASSTGTGSYEQYF
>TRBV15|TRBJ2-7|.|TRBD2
TGTGCCACCAGCACCAGCGGGGTGGGTTACGAGCAGTACTTC
CATSTSGVGYEQYF
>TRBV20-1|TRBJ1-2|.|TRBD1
TGCAGTGCCGGACAGGGTGGGCTCTATGGCTACACCTTC
CSAGQGGLYGYTF
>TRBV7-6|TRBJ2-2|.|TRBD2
TGTGCCAGCAGCTTAGGAACTAGCGGGGGGCCCGGGGAGCTGTTTTTT
CASSLGTSGGPGELFF
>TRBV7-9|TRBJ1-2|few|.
TGTGCCAGCAGCTTCCGCGATGCGGGCTATGGCTACACCTTC
CASSFRDAGYGYTF
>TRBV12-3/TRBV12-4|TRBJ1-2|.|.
TGTGCCAGCAGAGGGGACGGTTCCTATGGCTACACCTTC
CASRGDGSYGYTF
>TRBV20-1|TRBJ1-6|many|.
TGCAGTGCTAGAGGGGCAGGCCAATATAATTCACCCCTCCACTTT
CSARGAGQYNSPLHF
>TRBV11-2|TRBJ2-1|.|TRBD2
TGTGCCAGCAGCTTAGAGCGTGTAGAGACTAGCGGGGGGGCCGAGCCCTCCTACAATGAGCAGTTCTTC
CASSLERVETSGGAEPSYNEQFF
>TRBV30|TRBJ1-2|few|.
TGTGCCTGGAGCAGGCTCAATGGCTACACCTTC
CAWSRLNGYTF
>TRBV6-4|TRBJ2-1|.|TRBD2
TGTGCCAGCAGTGACTGGGGCGGGGGGGCCGCGAATGAGCAGTTCTTC
CASSDWGGGAANEQFF
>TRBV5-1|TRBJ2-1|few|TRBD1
TGCGCCACGGCAGGGACAGGGGAGGGTATTGAGCAGTTCTTC
CATAGTGEGIEQFF
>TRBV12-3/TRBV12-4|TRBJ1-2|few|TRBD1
TGTGCCAGCAGGCCGGGACAGGGAAACTATGGCTACACCTTC
CASRPGQGNYGYTF
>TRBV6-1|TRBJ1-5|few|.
TGTGCCAGCAGTGGGCCTTTCCATCAGCCCCAGCATTTT
CASSGPFHQPQHF
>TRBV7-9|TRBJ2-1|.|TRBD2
TGTGCCAGCAGCTTATATAGCGGGGGGTACTCCTACAATGAGCAGTTCTTC
CASSLYSGGYSYNEQFF
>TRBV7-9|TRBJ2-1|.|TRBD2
TGTGCCAGCAGCGACTGGAGCGGGGGGGTCTTCAATGAGCAGTTCTTC
CASSDWSGGVFNEQFF
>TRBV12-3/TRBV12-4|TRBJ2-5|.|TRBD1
TGTGCCAGCAGTTCTACACGGGACAGGGGAGGAGAGACCCAGTACTTC
CASSSTRDRGGETQYF
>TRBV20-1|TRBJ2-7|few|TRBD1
TGCAGTGCCCTGGACAGGGCTGGAGAGCAGTACTTC
CSALDRAGEQYF
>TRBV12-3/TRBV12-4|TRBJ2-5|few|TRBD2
TGTGCCAGCAGTTGGGAGGGGACTAGCCTTCAGACCCAGTACTTC
CASSWEGTSLQTQYF
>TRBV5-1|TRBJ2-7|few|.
TGCGCCAGCAGCGAAGGGACCTTCTACGAGCAGTACTTC
CASSEGTFYEQYF
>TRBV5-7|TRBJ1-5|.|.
TGTGCCAGCAGCTTGAAGGCCTATAGCAATCAGCCCCAGCATTTT
CASSLKAYSNQPQHF
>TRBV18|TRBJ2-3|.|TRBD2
TGTGCCAGCTCACGGAATAGCGGGGGGGCCGAGTGGCCAGATACGCAGTATTTT
CASSRNSGGAEWPDTQYF
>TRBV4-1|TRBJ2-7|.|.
TGCGCCAGCAGCCGACAGGTGGGGGCAGAAGAGCAGTACTTC
CASSRQVGAEEQYF
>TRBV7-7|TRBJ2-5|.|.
TGTGCTAGCAGTTCCTTGCGTGGGGAGACCCAGTACTTC
CASSSLRGETQYF
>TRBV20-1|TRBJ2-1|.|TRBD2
TGCAGTGCTAGGGGCGGGGGCAATGAGCAGTTCTTC
CSARGGGNEQFF
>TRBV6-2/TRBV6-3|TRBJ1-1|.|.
TGTGCCAGCACTGATAACACTGAAGCTTTCTTT
CASTDNTEAFF
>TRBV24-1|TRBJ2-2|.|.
TGTGCCACCAGTACCATCCGGGACACGCACACCGGGGAGCTGTTTTTT
CATSTIRDTHTGELFF
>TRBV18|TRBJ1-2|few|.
TGTGCCAGCTCACCACCAGCTGGGGCCTATGGCTACACCTTC
CASSPPAGAYGYTF
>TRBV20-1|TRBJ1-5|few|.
TGCAGTGCTGGTAGACTGAGCAGCAATCAGCCCCAGCATTTT
CSAGRLSSNQPQHF
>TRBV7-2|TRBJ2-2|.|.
TGTGCCAGCAGACTCAGGGGGGGAGGTACCGGGGAGCTGTTTTTT
CASRLRGGGTGELFF
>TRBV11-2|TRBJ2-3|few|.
TGTGCCAGCAGAGGGGGGGGTAGCGCAGATACGCAGTATTTT
CASRGGGSADTQYF
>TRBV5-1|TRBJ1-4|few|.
TGCGCCAGCAGCTTGACGGGGGCGCCTGAAAAACTGTTTTTT
CASSLTGAPEKLFF
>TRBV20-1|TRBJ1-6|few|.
TGCAGTGCTGGCCCGGGAACAAATTCACCCCTCCACTTT
CSAGPGTNSPLHF
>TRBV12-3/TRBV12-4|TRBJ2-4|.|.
TGTGCCAGCAGTAAGACAGGGGAGGGAAACATTCAGTACTTC
CASSKTGEGNIQYF
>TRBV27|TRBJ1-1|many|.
TGTGCCAGCAGTTCAATGGGTGGTTTCTCGTACACTGAAGCTTTCTTT
CASSSMGGFSYTEAFF
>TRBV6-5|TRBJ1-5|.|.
TGTGCCAGCAGAGGCCGGGTGGGGAGCAATCAGCCCCAGCATTTT
CASRGRVGSNQPQHF